This paragraph reports one T cell receptor (beta chain). A minimum of one pre-ART and two post-ART PBMC samples existed for each donor. The data were taken from a study of long-term antiretroviral therapy in people with HIV. It was version v3.0 of the immunoSEQ assay that was run at survey level. For each individual sample, sequencing targeted about 40,000-50,000 T-cell genomes. Profiled with immunoSEQ multiplex PCR; TCRdb holds only in-frame clones, not every one. The table records just over 35,000 clones, roughly 82% of them present only once. The germline V and J ends were trimmed by 3 bases and 3 bases, with 11 bases remaining between them. The CDR3 loop spans 15 amino acids. Germline assignment: CDR1 MRHNA and CDR2 SNTAGT.

Here the sequenced sample was unsorted PBMCs, taken 0.6 years after starting antiretroviral therapy. The V call is TRBV6-4, the J call TRBJ2-2; no clear D gene. This sequence was found in a man younger than 35 with HIV. As DNA, the CDR3 is TGTGCCAGCAGTGAAAGGGTACGGGACACCGGGGAGCTGTTTTTT. It specifies CASSERVRDTGELFF.